These 5 T cell receptor beta chains came from one sample sequenced in a study of human versus mouse CDR3 diversity and MHC coevolution. The method was immunoSEQ multiplex PCR; TCRdb's version includes in-frame clones alone and lacks a portion of them. The sample has about 81,000 clones; 85% to 95% are singletons. The sequenced sample consisted of naive CD4+ T cells from blood. The subset is: CD45RO-negative CD62L-positive naive CD4 T cells. These TCRs come from a person between 30 and 69 years old in good health.

The gene calls are TRBV30 and TRBJ1-1; D remains ambiguous. The CDR3 loop spans 13 amino acids. Per germline, CDR1 GTSNPN and CDR2 SVGIG (reference sequence). With 3 bases removed from V and 7 bases from J, the gap between germline ends came to 15 bases. CDR3 bases: TGTGCCTGGAGGAGACCCCAGGTGGGTGAAGCTTTCTTT. Residues: CAWRRPQVGEAFF.

The chain employs TRBV10-2 and TRBJ2-7; 9 bases are a match to TRBD1. CDR1 WSHSY and CDR2 SAAADI come from the germline V gene. This CDR3 contains 14 residues. V was pared by 11 bases and J by 5 bases, with 13 bases of the junction left unmatched. CDR3 residues: CAVVLRGQGHEQYF. The DNA of the CDR3 is TGCGCCGTCGTACTGCGGGGACAGGGACACGAGCAGTACTTC.

In regard to this clone: At one of its ends the junction is not consistent with the germline gene, which may arise from a read error. The CDR3 sequence is CSGRGGDEQFF. CDR3 bases: TGCAGTGGTAGAGGGGGGGATGAGCAGTTCTTC. This chain links TRBV20-1 with TRBJ2-1; D may be TRBD2 (7 bases). Germline V gives CDR1 DFQATT, CDR2 SNEGSKA (reference sequence). This CDR3 is built from 11 residues.

The chain joins TRBV7-3 to TRBJ1-1, with D possibly being TRBD1 (6 bases). V lost 4 bases, J lost 0 bases, and 21 bases lay in between. The germline gives CDR1 SGHTA, CDR2 FQGTGA. The CDR3 sequence is 18 residues long. Here the CDR3 DNA reads TGTGCCAGCAGCTCCTCCCCCCAGACAGGAGAAATGAACACTGAAGCTTTCTTT. Translating it yields CASSSSPQTGEMNTEAFF.

This clone was detected once. The chain employs TRBV19 and TRBJ2-7, with TRBD2 as a possible D gene (6 bases). This CDR3 comprises 15 residues. Germline-derived CDR1 and CDR2 are LNHDA and SQIVND (reference sequence). The V end lost 0 bases, the J end lost 2 bases, and 11 bases lay between the germline ends. The DNA of the CDR3 is TGTGCCAGTAGTATAGAAGGAGGGGTCCCCTACGAGCAGTACTTC. Translation gives CASSIEGGVPYEQYF.